This T cell receptor beta chain derives from a study of radiotherapy plus CTLA-4 blockade in lung cancer. Across the study: The study recorded objective responses in around a sixth of patients and disease control in 31%. Study-level points and caveats: Tumor-derived TCR clones expanded in blood after radiotherapy plus ipilimumab. Response, reportedly, was best predicted by interferon-beta along with early blood T cell clone dynamics.

This CDR3 comprises 15 residues. The germline V gene has CDR1 MDHEN and CDR2 SYDVKM. V was clipped by 5 bases and J by 7 bases; unmatched bases: 13. This table comes from immunoSEQ multiplex PCR, and its TCRdb copy is limited to in-frame clones, with some not included. Here the sample spans about 45,000 clones, roughly 65% being singletons. On this clone itself: Its antigen remains unidentified.

The input for sequencing was peripheral blood, taken from a patient treated with radiotherapy plus ipilimumab. The receptor's source is a human donor with non-small cell lung cancer who had a partial response to radiotherapy plus ipilimumab. V and J are TRBV28 and TRBJ2-7; TRBD2 agrees at 8 bases. The CDR3 sequence is CASSRGGSGAGEQYF. The CDR3, as DNA: TGTGCCAGCAGTCGGGGGGGTAGCGGGGCGGGGGAGCAGTACTTC.